These 30 T cell receptor beta chains originate from one sample sequenced in a study of blood T cells in healthy people across ages. Together with a sample-barcoded 5' primer, a J-beta primer mix was included in a second PCR lasting roughly 6 to 12 cycles. From the 5' RACE reads, TCRdb called clonotypes with MiXCR, one entry per CDR3 protein. The sample lists about 1.6 million distinct CDR3 sequences, about 35% seen once, with around 11% in the top ten. Source material: blood. The receptors stem from a woman aged 25 to 39 in good health.

This chain uses TRBV27 with TRBJ2-1; D gene unclear. The germline gives CDR1 MNHEY, CDR2 SMNVEV (reference sequence). The CDR3 has 14 amino acids. Trimming took 9 bases from V and 3 from J, leaving 15 bases between them. As DNA, the CDR3 is TGTGCCAGTGGCGACGCGGTGAACTACAATGAGCAGTTCTTC. This codes for CASGDAVNYNEQFF.

The gene calls are TRBV28 and TRBJ2-7, with 8 nucleotides matching TRBD1. Per the germline V gene, CDR1 is MDHEN and CDR2 is SYDVKM. J lost 7 bases, V lost 7 bases, and 15 bases had no gene match. This CDR3 spans 15 amino acids. The CDR3 loop is CASTTRLTGAREQYF. DNA of the CDR3: TGTGCCAGCACCACTCGCCTGACAGGGGCGAGGGAGCAGTACTTC. Combining the CDR3 with reference TRBV28 and TRBJ2-7 gives the whole variable domain DVKVTQSSRYLVKRTGEKVFLECVQDMDHENMFWYRQDPGLGLRLIYFSYDVKMKEKGDIPEGYSVSREKKERFSLILESASTNQTSMYLCASTTRLTGAREQYFGPGTRLTVT.

The rearrangement links TRBV12-3 or TRBV12-4 to TRBJ2-3; D perhaps matches TRBD2 (7 bases). This CDR3 is built from 14 residues. Trimming stripped 4 bases from V and 6 bases from J, with 14 bases between. CDR3 region: CASSSRGAGDTQYF. CDR3 DNA sequence: TGTGCCAGCAGTTCCCGGGGGGCGGGGGATACGCAGTATTTT.

A few counts support this clonotype. The rearrangement uses TRBV30 and TRBJ1-2, with a possible D match to TRBD1 (6 bases). The CDR3 spans 12 residues. V was clipped by 3 bases and J by 5 bases, with 10 bases between them. Germline V gives CDR1 GTSNPN, CDR2 SVGIG (reference sequence). CDR3 amino acids: CAWRPRGYGYTF. For the CDR3, the DNA is TGTGCCTGGAGGCCCAGGGGATATGGCTACACCTTC.

Of note for this clonotype: With a much larger clone just one base away, this may be a read error. The chain recombines TRBV29-1 with TRBJ2-1; D is uncertain. CDR1 is SQVTM and CDR2 is ANQGSEA in the germline V gene. CDR3 length: 16 amino acids. The CDR3 region is CSVHFSPSQGYNEQLF. The CDR3 region has the DNA TGCAGCGTACATTTCAGCCCCAGTCAAGGGTACAATGAGCAGTTATTC.

The DNA of the CDR3 is TGCAGCGTGGGGACTAGCGGGACGGACATTCAGTACTTC. This codes for CSVGTSGTDIQYF. V gene TRBV29-1 combines with J gene TRBJ2-7; 13 bases fit TRBD2. The J call may be wrong; the DNA end is better matched by TRBJ2-4. CDR1 and CDR2 from the germline V gene are SQVTM and ANQGSEA. The CDR3 length is 13 residues.

This chain connects TRBV7-2 to TRBJ2-1, with D possibly TRBD2 on 5 matching bases. CDR3 size: 15 residues. Trimming stripped 0 bases from V and 4 bases from J, with 10 bases between. Per the germline V gene, CDR1 is SGHTA and CDR2 is FQGNSA. The CDR3 nucleotides read TGTGCCAGCAGCTTAGCGCCGGAGCGGTACAATGAGCAGTTCTTC. Protein product: CASSLAPERYNEQFF.

This clonotype was recorded a few times. V is TRBV2 and J is TRBJ2-7; tentatively, D is TRBD1 or TRBD2 (5 bases each). V gave up 7 bases and J gave up 1 base, with 11 bases separating them. In germline, CDR1 is SNHLY, CDR2 FYNNEI. The CDR3 runs 13 residues. CDR3 region: CASTGDGSYEQYF. CDR3 coding DNA: TGTGCCAGCACCGGGGACGGTTCCTACGAGCAGTACTTC.

V is TRBV27 and J is TRBJ2-5; 8 nucleotides align to TRBD2. The J call may be faulty, since TRBJ2-7 better matches the DNA end. The CDR3 length is 14 residues. Germline V gene lookup returns CDR1 MNHEY and CDR2 SMNVEV (reference sequence). The CDR3 sequence is CASSLSRGGLEQYF. The CDR3 DNA reads as TGTGCCAGCAGTTTGTCCCGGGGGGGCCTCGAGCAGTACTTC.

The chain is built from TRBV7-9 and TRBJ2-6, with a tentative D call TRBD1 (5 bases). Germline loops: CDR1 SEHNR, CDR2 FQNEAQ (reference sequence). The CDR3 sequence is 16 residues long. The germline V and J ends were trimmed by 0 bases and 3 bases, with 9 bases remaining between them. The DNA of the CDR3 is TGTGCCAGCAGCTTAGCAGGGGTTGGTGGGGCCAACGTCCTGACTTTC. This sequence encodes CASSLAGVGGANVLTF.

This clonotype appeared a few times. This chain uses TRBV10-3 with TRBJ2-1; 10 nucleotides match TRBD2. The ends lost 10 bases at V and 1 base at J; junction bases unmatched: 4. The germline gives CDR1 ENHRY, CDR2 SYGVKD. The CDR3 has 14 residues. The CDR3 nucleotides are TGTGCCACCATAGCGGGAGGTTCCTACAATGAGCAGTTCTTC. Encoded protein: CATIAGGSYNEQFF.

This clonotype was found a few times. The V call is TRBV7-6, the J call TRBJ2-5, with D hard to call. The V end lost 10 bases, the J end lost 5 bases, and 14 bases lay between the germline ends. The germline V gene encodes CDR1 SGHVS and CDR2 FNYEAQ. The CDR3 runs to 12 residues. CDR3 bases: TGTGCCACCGCCGCCATCGGGGAGACCCAGTACTTC. Its protein is CATAAIGETQYF.

The genes are TRBV6-2 or TRBV6-3 and TRBJ1-5; 8 bases map to TRBD1. Trimming removed 0 bases from V and 3 bases from J; junction bases left unmatched: 4. The CDR3 spans 16 residues. The germline V gene has CDR1 MNHEY and CDR2 SVGEGT. CDR3 coding DNA: TGTGCCAGCAGTTACTCCGGGACAGGTGACAATCAGCCCCAGCATTTT. It codes for CASSYSGTGDNQPQHF.

This clonotype was seen a few times. The V gene is TRBV10-3, the J gene TRBJ2-5; TRBD2 is a possible D gene (7 bases). Per the germline V gene, CDR1 is ENHRY and CDR2 is SYGVKD. The CDR3 is made up of 16 amino acids. V was shortened by 4 bases and J by 0 bases, with 15 bases between the two germline ends. The CDR3 region has the DNA TGTGCCATCAGTGCTCGAGGGGGGGCGTACCAAGAGACCCAGTACTTC. Protein: CAISARGGAYQETQYF.

The chain links TRBV5-1 to TRBJ2-5; 14 bases align to TRBD2. The end of the DNA aligns better with TRBJ2-1, so the J call may be wrong. CDR1 SGHRS and CDR2 YFSETQ come from the germline V gene. The CDR3 extends over 16 amino acids. The CDR3 nucleotides read TGCGCCAGTACCGCCCAAGGGACTAGCGGGAGCCACGAGCAGTTCTTC. Amino acids: CASTAQGTSGSHEQFF.

J is TRBJ2-7 and V is TRBV5-5; the D is unclear. Germline V gene sequence: CDR1 SGHKS, CDR2 YYEKEE (reference sequence). Deletions cut 3 bases from V and 2 bases from J, with 6 bases between. The CDR3 loop spans 12 amino acids. CDR3 sequence (DNA): TGTGCCAGCAGCTACGACCCCTACGAGCAGTACTTC. It is translated as CASSYDPYEQYF.

The CDR3 bases are TGCGCCAGCAGCCAAGGGGGACAGGGGAGTTTATATGGCTACACCTTC. Its translation: CASSQGGQGSLYGYTF. The V call is TRBV4-1, the J call TRBJ1-2; 10 bases match TRBD1. Germline V gene sequence: CDR1 MGHRA, CDR2 YSYEKL. Trimming removed 1 base from V and 5 bases from J; junction bases left unmatched: 7. The CDR3 totals 16 residues.

V usage is TRBV30 and J usage is TRBJ2-3, with 7 bases aligning to TRBD2. This CDR3 contains 12 residues. The germline gives CDR1 GTSNPN, CDR2 SVGIG (reference sequence). The ends lost 0 bases at V and 10 bases at J; junction bases unmatched: 4. The CDR3 protein is CAWSVGEGPQYF. The CDR3 DNA reads as TGTGCCTGGAGTGTAGGGGAGGGGCCGCAGTATTTT.

The chain recombines TRBV12-3 or TRBV12-4 with TRBJ1-5; D is unclear. V lost 1 base and J 4 bases, leaving 14 bases between the germline ends. The CDR3 totals 16 residues. CDR3 in amino acids: CASSLVGPGGNQPQHF. DNA of the CDR3: TGTGCCAGCAGTTTAGTCGGTCCCGGTGGGAATCAGCCCCAGCATTTT.

This clonotype was found a few times. The chain joins TRBV24-1 to TRBJ2-7; D is undetermined. Germline CDR1 reads KGHDR; CDR2 reads SFDVKD. The CDR3 runs 12 residues. Trimming shortened V by 1 base and J by 6 bases, and 6 bases separated the two germline ends. DNA of the CDR3: TGTGCCACCAGTGATTTAGAGGCCGAGCAGTACTTC. It translates to CATSDLEAEQYF.

Only a few counts were recorded for this clonotype. The chain couples TRBV12-3 or TRBV12-4 to TRBJ1-1, with D hard to call. This CDR3 is built from 14 residues. The germline V and J ends were trimmed by 3 bases and 11 bases, with 19 bases remaining between them. CDR3 protein: CASSFQFTQKYAFF. In DNA, the CDR3 is TGTGCCAGCAGTTTTCAGTTCACTCAGAAGTACGCTTTCTTT.

For the CDR3, the DNA is TGTGCCAGCTCACCAGCTCTTAAGTCCACTGGGGAGCAGTACTTC. Amino acid sequence: CASSPALKSTGEQYF. The chain combines TRBV18 with TRBJ2-7; D gene uncertain. Germline V CDR1 and CDR2: KGHSH, LQKENI. V gave up 2 bases and J gave up 7 bases, with 18 bases separating them. The CDR3 loop spans 15 amino acids.

The chain links TRBV25-1 to TRBJ2-3; D not resolved. CDR1 and CDR2 from the germline V gene are MGHDK and SYGVNS. This CDR3 is 14 amino acids long. Trimming left V 0 bases short and J 2 bases short, with 6 bases between. The CDR3 protein is CASSEYSFTDTQYF. The CDR3 DNA sequence: TGTGCCAGCAGTGAATATAGCTTCACAGATACGCAGTATTTT.

This clonotype was seen a few times. The chain combines TRBV2 with TRBJ2-3; TRBD2 matches 10 bases. J was trimmed by 1 base and V by 4 bases; bases with no gene match: 8. Germline V CDR1 and CDR2: SNHLY, FYNNEI. The CDR3 totals 17 residues. The CDR3 DNA reads as TGTGCCAGCAGTGCGATGACTAGCGGGTTACGCACAGATACGCAGTATTTT. It yields the protein CASSAMTSGLRTDTQYF.

The J gene is TRBJ1-1, the V gene TRBV6-2 or TRBV6-3, with TRBD1 matching over 7 bases. Per the germline V gene, CDR1 is MNHEY and CDR2 is SVGEGT. This CDR3 is 16 amino acids long. J lost 0 bases, V lost 8 bases, and 12 bases had no gene match. As DNA, the CDR3 is TGTGCCAGCCGATCGTGGGGGACAGTTATGAACACTGAAGCTTTCTTT. It is translated as CASRSWGTVMNTEAFF.

The rearrangement joins TRBV3-1 to TRBJ2-3; D is undetermined. The CDR3 is made up of 13 amino acids. V was pared by 0 bases and J by 7 bases, with 8 bases between. The germline V gene has CDR1 LGHDT and CDR2 YNNKEL (reference sequence). CDR3 residues: CASSQDGANTQYF. Written as DNA, the CDR3 is TGTGCCAGCAGCCAAGATGGTGCGAATACGCAGTATTTT.

The table lists this clonotype with many counts. The chain couples TRBV20-1 to TRBJ2-1, with 8 nucleotides matching TRBD1. CDR1 and CDR2 (germline): DFQATT, SNEGSKA (reference sequence). V shed 7 bases, J shed 4 bases, and the junction held 3 bases outside the gene matches. CDR3 length equals 12 residues. In nucleotides, the CDR3 is TGCAGTGGAAGACAGGGGTACAATGAGCAGTTCTTC. Residues: CSGRQGYNEQFF.

The V and J genes are TRBV10-3 and TRBJ2-3; D might be TRBD2 (5 bases). Trimming took 6 bases from V and 1 from J, leaving 11 bases between them. The CDR3 is made up of 14 amino acids. Germline CDR1 and CDR2: ENHRY and SYGVKD. DNA for the CDR3: TGTGCCATCAGCGAGGGAATTGGCACAGATACGCAGTATTTT. This codes for CAISEGIGTDTQYF.

The table lists this clonotype with a few counts. The V call is TRBV4-2, the J call TRBJ2-3; 7 bases align to TRBD2. Losses at the gene ends were 3 bases for V and 0 bases for J; bases not matched to a gene: 9. The germline gives CDR1 LGHNA, CDR2 YNFKEQ. The CDR3 has 17 residues. The CDR3 DNA reads TGTGCCAGCAGCCACGTATCGGGACTATCTAGCACAGATACGCAGTATTTT. Protein: CASSHVSGLSSTDTQYF.

This clonotype was seen only a few times. J is TRBJ2-7 and V is TRBV7-2; D not certain. Trimming left V 5 bases short and J 5 bases short, with 13 bases between. The CDR3 runs to 13 residues. Germline lookup yields CDR1 SGHTA and CDR2 FQGNSA. CDR3 sequence (DNA): TGTGCCAGCAGCCTGCCCTCCCTCAACGAGCAGTACTTC. This encodes CASSLPSLNEQYF.